One and the same sample provided the 21 T cell receptor beta chains below, sequenced in a study of OX40 agonist ivuxolimab in advanced cancers. Sequenced by immunoSEQ multiplex PCR; TCRdb stores in-frame clones only, minus some. The sample has around 62,000 clones; 65% to 90% are singletons. The sequences come from CD4+ or CD8+ T cells sorted from blood, collected in a trial of the OX40 agonist ivuxolimab. Receptors originate from an adult with an advanced solid tumor such as melanoma, head and neck, liver or kidney cancer.

The rearrangement uses TRBV29-1 and TRBJ1-2; D gene uncertain. The CDR3 has 11 residues. V lost 3 bases, J lost 8 bases, and 10 bases lay in between. Germline V gives CDR1 SQVTM, CDR2 ANQGSEA. The CDR3 loop is CSVDSGPGYTF. The CDR3 DNA sequence: TGCAGCGTTGATTCCGGTCCCGGCTACACCTTC.

This chain links TRBV2 with TRBJ2-7; D not resolved. The CDR3 covers 12 residues. Germline CDR1 reads SNHLY; CDR2 reads FYNNEI. V dropped 5 bases and J dropped 3 bases, with 8 bases sitting between them. In DNA form, the CDR3 reads TGTGCCAGCAGTTACTCTGGCTACGAGCAGTACTTC. Translated: CASSYSGYEQYF.

This clone was detected once. This sequence joins TRBV6-1 and TRBJ1-2; 7 bases line up with TRBD1. This CDR3 has 11 amino acids. From germline, CDR1 is MNHNS and CDR2 SASEGT. V lost 5 bases and J lost 10; bases outside the gene matches: 4. CDR3 residues: CASSRDRVYTF. CDR3 DNA sequence: TGTGCCAGCAGTAGAGACAGGGTCTACACCTTC.

The rearrangement joins TRBV20-1 to TRBJ2-7, with unresolved D. The CDR3 contains 11 residues. The V end was cut by 5 bases, the J end by 4 bases, with 9 bases between. CDR1 is DFQATT and CDR2 is SNEGSKA in the germline V gene (reference sequence). CDR3 region: CSAPRQYEQYF. CDR3 DNA: TGCAGTGCTCCCCGCCAGTACGAGCAGTACTTC.

This chain joins TRBV7-2 and TRBJ2-1; 9 bases agree with TRBD2. From germline, CDR1 is SGHTA and CDR2 FQGNSA. After removal of 1 base from V and 0 bases from J, the junction contained 4 bases not matched to a gene. The CDR3 extends over 17 amino acids. The CDR3 here is CASSLGPSGVSYNEQFF. The CDR3 DNA is TGTGCCAGCAGCTTAGGCCCTAGCGGGGTCTCCTACAATGAGCAGTTCTTC.

The rearrangement uses TRBV11-2 and TRBJ2-5; the D gene could be TRBD1 or TRBD2 (5 bases each). Germline values: CDR1 SGHAT, CDR2 FQNNGV. The CDR3 covers 15 residues. The germline V and J ends were trimmed by 5 bases and 5 bases, with 18 bases remaining between them. CDR3 bases: TGTGCCAGCAGCCTCGTACCGGGGCTGAGGGAGACCCAGTACTTC. It encodes CASSLVPGLRETQYF.

The chain combines TRBV15 with TRBJ1-1; TRBD1 is a possible D gene (5 bases). V was pared by 3 bases and J by 8 bases, with 19 bases between. The CDR3 loop spans 15 amino acids. Per the germline V gene, CDR1 is LNHNV and CDR2 is YYDKDF (reference sequence). The CDR3 spells CATSSQGVAAVEAFF. The CDR3 DNA is TGTGCCACCAGCAGCCAGGGAGTTGCGGCCGTGGAAGCTTTCTTT.

The genes are TRBV15 and TRBJ2-7; 12 nucleotides agree with TRBD2. V dropped 1 base and J dropped 3; count of bases not matched to a gene: 10. The CDR3 has 18 amino acids. The germline V gene encodes CDR1 LNHNV and CDR2 YYDKDF (reference sequence). The DNA for the CDR3 is TGTGCCACCAGCAGAGGGTTCTCTAGCGGGGGGGCCTTCTACGAGCAGTACTTC. The encoded protein is CATSRGFSSGGAFYEQYF.

This chain links TRBV19 with TRBJ2-4, with no clear D. Germline V lookup: CDR1 LNHDA, CDR2 SQIVND (reference sequence). Between the trimmed V and J ends, which lost 5 bases and 6 bases, there was a span of 20 bases. This CDR3 has 16 amino acids. CDR3 DNA: TGTGCCAGTAGTCAGACATCCCCCAGCTATAGAAACATTCAGTACTTC. Encoded protein: CASSQTSPSYRNIQYF.

The V gene is TRBV6-5, the J gene TRBJ1-4; TRBD1 matches 7 bases. V shed 4 bases and J 5 bases; nucleotides not matched to a gene: 7. The CDR3 covers 15 residues. Per the germline V gene, CDR1 is MNHEY and CDR2 is SVGAGI. The CDR3 protein is CASSSRGLPNEKLFF. The DNA of the CDR3 is TGTGCCAGCAGTTCCAGGGGGTTGCCGAATGAAAAACTGTTTTTT.

J is TRBJ2-7 and V is TRBV11-2; 7 positions match TRBD1. Trimming cost V 4 bases and J 6 bases; bases outside gene matches: 15. CDR1 SGHAT and CDR2 FQNNGV come from the germline V gene. The CDR3 is made up of 16 amino acids. CDR3 nucleotide sequence: TGTGCCAGCAGCTACGAACAGGGGTGGGGGTTTGGCGAGCAGTACTTC. This codes for CASSYEQGWGFGEQYF.

The chain combines TRBV6-6 with TRBJ2-1; TRBD2 matches 7 bases. V gave up 6 bases and J gave up 10 bases; unmatched junction bases: 9. Germline CDR1 is MNHNY and CDR2 is SVGAGI (reference sequence). CDR3 length: 13 residues. The CDR3 reads CASSPTRDYEQFF. The CDR3 DNA follows: TGTGCCAGCAGCCCCACGCGGGACTACGAGCAGTTCTTC.

J is TRBJ2-3 and V is TRBV12-5, with unresolved D. Trimming stripped 2 bases from V and 4 bases from J, with 7 bases between. The CDR3 runs 13 residues. The germline gives CDR1 LGHNT, CDR2 FRNRAP. The CDR3 region has the DNA TGTGCTAGTGGTTTGATTGGCTCAGATACGCAGTATTTT. Its protein is CASGLIGSDTQYF.

The CDR3 DNA reads TGTGCTAGTGGCCCCGGGGGAGGTCAGTGGAACACTGAAGCTTTCTTT. It encodes CASGPGGGQWNTEAFF. This sequence joins TRBV12-5 and TRBJ1-1; D might be TRBD1 (5 bases). This CDR3 has 16 residues. Trimming left V 6 bases short and J 1 base short, with 18 bases between. CDR1 and CDR2 from the germline V gene are LGHNT and FRNRAP.

The chain combines TRBV5-4 with TRBJ1-3; D may be TRBD1 (5 bases). Germline V CDR1 and CDR2: SGHNT, YYREEE (reference sequence). The CDR3 loop spans 14 amino acids. Deletions cut 4 bases from V and 8 bases from J, with 16 bases between. CDR3 in DNA: TGTGCCAGCAGCCCCCAAGGTGGGGCGGACACCATATATTTT. It encodes CASSPQGGADTIYF.

The chain has TRBV28 and TRBJ1-5; D not resolved. The CDR3 covers 14 residues. V lost 7 bases to trimming and J lost 1 base, with 11 bases between them. The germline gives CDR1 MDHEN, CDR2 SYDVKM. CDR3 in amino acids: CASTPLSSNQPQHF. CDR3 sequence (DNA): TGTGCCAGCACTCCCCTTTCAAGCAATCAGCCCCAGCATTTT.

The chain joins TRBV11-3 to TRBJ2-7, with D possibly TRBD1 on 6 matching bases. Looked up from germline, CDR1 is SGHNT and CDR2 is YENEEA. The CDR3 runs to 13 residues. V lost 5 bases and J lost 5, with 13 bases in between. This chain's CDR3 is CASSDTGIHEQYF. The CDR3 DNA reads as TGTGCCAGCAGCGATACAGGGATACACGAGCAGTACTTC.

The chain couples TRBV15 to TRBJ1-2; D remains unclear. The V end lost 0 bases, the J end lost 2 bases, and 7 bases lay between the germline ends. Germline assignment: CDR1 LNHNV and CDR2 YYDKDF (reference sequence). CDR3 size: 14 residues. The CDR3 DNA is TGTGCCACCAGCAGAGACTATATAAACTATGGCTACACCTTC. It yields the protein CATSRDYINYGYTF.

This sequence joins TRBV5-1 and TRBJ1-5, with a tentative D call TRBD1 (5 bases). In germline, CDR1 is SGHRS, CDR2 YFSETQ. This CDR3 spans 15 amino acids. Trimming cost V 4 bases and J 7 bases, with 18 bases left between them. CDR3 nucleotides: TGCGCCAGCAGCCCGGAGGGACTGGACGAACAGCCCCAGCATTTT. Translating gives CASSPEGLDEQPQHF.

V is TRBV19 and J is TRBJ1-5; TRBD1 aligns across 9 bases. The CDR3 sequence is 19 residues long. Germline CDR1 and CDR2: LNHDA and SQIVND (reference sequence). Trimming at V came to 8 bases and at J to 0 bases, leaving 17 bases not matched to a gene. CDR3 coding DNA: TGTGCCAGTCCATCATACCGCCGGGACAGGGATATTAGCAATCAGCCCCAGCATTTT. It codes for CASPSYRRDRDISNQPQHF.

In nucleotides, the CDR3 is TGTGCCAGTAGTATGCAGTACGGCGAGCAGTACTTC. Protein sequence: CASSMQYGEQYF. The chain employs TRBV19 and TRBJ2-7, with D unresolved. CDR1 and CDR2 from the germline V gene are LNHDA and SQIVND (reference sequence). The CDR3 extends over 12 amino acids. V lost 3 bases and J 6 bases, leaving 9 bases between the germline ends.